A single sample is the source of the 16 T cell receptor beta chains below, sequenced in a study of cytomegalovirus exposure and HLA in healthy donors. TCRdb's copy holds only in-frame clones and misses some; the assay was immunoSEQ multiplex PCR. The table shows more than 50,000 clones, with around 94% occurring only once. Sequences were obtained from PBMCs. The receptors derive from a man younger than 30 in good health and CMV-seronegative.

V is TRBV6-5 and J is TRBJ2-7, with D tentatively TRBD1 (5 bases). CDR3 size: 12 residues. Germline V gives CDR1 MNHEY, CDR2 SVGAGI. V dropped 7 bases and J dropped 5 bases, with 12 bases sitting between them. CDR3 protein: CASNIQGHEQYF. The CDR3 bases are TGTGCCAGCAATATTCAGGGCCACGAGCAGTACTTC.

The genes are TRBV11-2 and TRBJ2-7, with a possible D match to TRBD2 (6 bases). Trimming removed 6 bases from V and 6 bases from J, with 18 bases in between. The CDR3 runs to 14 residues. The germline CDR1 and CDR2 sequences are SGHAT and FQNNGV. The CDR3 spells CASRKRDSWGEQYF. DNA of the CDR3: TGTGCCAGCAGGAAAAGGGACTCCTGGGGCGAGCAGTACTTC.

CDR3 sequence: CASSPSAGSAIGELFF. The CDR3 nucleotides read TGTGCCAGCAGTCCCAGTGCGGGTTCGGCGATCGGGGAGCTGTTTTTT. The V and J genes are TRBV28 and TRBJ2-2; a weak D match, TRBD2 (5 bases). V was clipped by 5 bases and J by 7 bases, with 20 bases between them. Germline CDR1 reads MDHEN; CDR2 reads SYDVKM. This CDR3 is built from 16 residues.

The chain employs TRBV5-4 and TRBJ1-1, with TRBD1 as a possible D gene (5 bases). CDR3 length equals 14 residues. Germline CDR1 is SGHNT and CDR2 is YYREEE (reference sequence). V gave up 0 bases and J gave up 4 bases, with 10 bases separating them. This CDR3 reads CASSLEQGSTEAFF. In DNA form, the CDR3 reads TGTGCCAGCAGCTTGGAGCAGGGCTCCACTGAAGCTTTCTTT. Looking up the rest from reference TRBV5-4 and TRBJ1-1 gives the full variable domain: ETGVTQSPTHLIKTRGQQVTLRCSSQSGHNTVSWYQQALGQGPQFIFQYYREEENGRGNFPPRFSGLQFPNYSSELNVNALELDDSALYLCASSLEQGSTEAFFGQGTRLTVV.

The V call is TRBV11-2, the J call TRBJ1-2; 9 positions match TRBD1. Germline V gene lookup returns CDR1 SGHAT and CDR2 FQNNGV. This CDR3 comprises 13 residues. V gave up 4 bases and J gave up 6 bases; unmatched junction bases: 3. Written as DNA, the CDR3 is TGTGCCAGCAGCTCGACAGGGGGGAATGGCTACACCTTC. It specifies CASSSTGGNGYTF.

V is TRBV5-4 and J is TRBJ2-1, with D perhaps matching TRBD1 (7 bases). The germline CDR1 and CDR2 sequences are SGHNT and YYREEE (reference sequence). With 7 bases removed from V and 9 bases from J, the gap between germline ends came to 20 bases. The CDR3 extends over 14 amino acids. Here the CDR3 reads CASQAAWGDSEQFF. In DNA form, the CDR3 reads TGTGCCAGCCAAGCAGCGTGGGGGGACAGTGAGCAGTTCTTC.

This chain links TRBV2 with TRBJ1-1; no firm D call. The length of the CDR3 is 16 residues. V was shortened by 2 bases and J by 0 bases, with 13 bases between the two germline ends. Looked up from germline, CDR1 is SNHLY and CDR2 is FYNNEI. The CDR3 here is CASSEWALSMNTEAFF. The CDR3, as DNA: TGTGCCAGCAGTGAATGGGCCCTGTCTATGAACACTGAAGCTTTCTTT.

CDR3 coding DNA: TGCGCCAGCAGTACGGACAGGGGCGATGAAAAACTGTTTTTT. As protein: CASSTDRGDEKLFF. The V gene is TRBV10-1, the J gene TRBJ1-4; 9 positions match TRBD1. This CDR3 is 14 amino acids long. Germline V gene lookup returns CDR1 WNHNN and CDR2 SYGVQD (reference sequence). V trimming: 5 bases; J trimming: 6 bases; junction bases outside the gene matches: 4.

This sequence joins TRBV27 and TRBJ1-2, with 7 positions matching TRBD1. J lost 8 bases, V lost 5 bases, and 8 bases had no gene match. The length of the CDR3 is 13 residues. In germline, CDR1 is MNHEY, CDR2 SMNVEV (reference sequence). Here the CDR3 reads CASSPDRAEGYTF. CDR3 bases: TGTGCCAGCAGTCCCGACAGGGCGGAGGGCTACACCTTC.

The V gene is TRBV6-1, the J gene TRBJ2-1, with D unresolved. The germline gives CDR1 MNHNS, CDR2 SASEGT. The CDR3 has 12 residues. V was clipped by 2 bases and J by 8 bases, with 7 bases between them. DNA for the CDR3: TGTGCCAGCAGTGAATCTACGCATGAGCAGTTCTTC. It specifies CASSESTHEQFF.

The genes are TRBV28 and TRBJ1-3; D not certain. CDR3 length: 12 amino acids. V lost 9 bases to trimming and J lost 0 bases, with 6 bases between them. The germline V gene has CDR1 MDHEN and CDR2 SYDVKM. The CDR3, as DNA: TGTGCCAGTGAGAGCTCTGGAAACACCATATATTTT. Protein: CASESSGNTIYF.

The CDR3 sequence is CASSLGGEGYGYTF. The CDR3, as DNA: TGTGCCAGCAGCTTAGGGGGGGAAGGCTATGGCTACACCTTC. The genes are TRBV7-9 and TRBJ1-2; the D gene is possibly TRBD1 (5 bases). V gave up 1 base and J gave up 4 bases, with 10 bases separating them. The CDR3 is made up of 14 amino acids. Germline values: CDR1 SEHNR, CDR2 FQNEAQ (reference sequence).

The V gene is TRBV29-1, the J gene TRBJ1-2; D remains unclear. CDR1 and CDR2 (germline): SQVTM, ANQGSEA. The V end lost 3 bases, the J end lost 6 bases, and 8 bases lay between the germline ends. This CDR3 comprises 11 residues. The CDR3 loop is CSVDPRDGYTF. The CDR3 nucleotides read TGCAGCGTTGACCCCCGGGATGGCTACACCTTC.

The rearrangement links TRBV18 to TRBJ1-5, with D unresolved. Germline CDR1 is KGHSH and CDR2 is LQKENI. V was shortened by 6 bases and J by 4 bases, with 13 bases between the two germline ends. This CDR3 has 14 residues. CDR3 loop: CASSGGEGNQPQHF. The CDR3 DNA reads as TGTGCCAGCTCGGGAGGAGAAGGGAATCAGCCCCAGCATTTT.

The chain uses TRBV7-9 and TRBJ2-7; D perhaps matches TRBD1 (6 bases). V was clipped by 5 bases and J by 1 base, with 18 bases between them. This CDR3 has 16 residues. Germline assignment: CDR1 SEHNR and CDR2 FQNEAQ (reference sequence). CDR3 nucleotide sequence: TGTGCCAGCAGCCCACCCCCAGGGGATCGATCCTACGAGCAGTACTTC. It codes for CASSPPPGDRSYEQYF.

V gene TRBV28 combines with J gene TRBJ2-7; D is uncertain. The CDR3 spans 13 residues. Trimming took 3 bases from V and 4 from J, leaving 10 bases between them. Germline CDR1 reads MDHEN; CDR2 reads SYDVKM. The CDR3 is CASSFSPRYEQYF. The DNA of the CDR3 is TGTGCCAGCAGTTTCTCCCCCAGATACGAGCAGTACTTC.